This TCR beta chain derives from a study of blood T cell repertoires in COVID-19 (dated by TCRdb to about 2020). Some background on the complete study: The collaborator samples originated in the United States, Italy and Spain and spanned the acute and convalescent phases of COVID-19. A de-identified subject ID, COVID-19 status, age in years and sex were almost always included in the sample metadata. The dataset comprised deeply sampled blood TCRbeta repertoires from subjects exposed to, actively infected with, or recovered from COVID-19. The prospective study material was composed of cDNA or gDNA derived from T cells, B-cell-depleted T cells, or PBMCs. HLA class I and class II types, where available, came from metadata supplied by the sample provider rather than from assay-based typing. The repertoires were released in a freely available public database meant as a resource for research on the immune response to SARS-CoV-2. The samples were drawn from two sources: the first 160 participants of the ongoing ImmuneRACE study, and 950 to 1,500 subjects contributed by 6 global collaborators. Overall study outcomes, separate from this receptor: The quantity of clinical and demographic metadata differed by source and by participant and was supplied without curation.

TCRbeta CDR3 regions were amplified from genomic DNA by means of the immunoSEQ Assay, a bias-controlled multiplex PCR. For the original study's pipeline: Within the assay, amplification of reference gene primers was used to estimate how many nucleated cells each sample contained. To quantify the absolute abundance of each unique TCRbeta CDR3 rearrangement, sequence reads were collapsed and filtered. For each sample, productive Simpson clonality was calculated as the square root of Simpson's diversity index across productive rearrangements. Not all clones reach the TCRdb copy of this immuneACCESS table, which keeps in-frame sequences only. Checked studies attribute under half of the gap to unresolved V genes and leave the rest unexplained. D and trimming come from the DNA, and the V and J calls and clone size come from that table. This sample is represented by around 300,000 clones; roughly 87% of them were singletons. In total, the top ten clones hold roughly 2.1% of the sample.

Taken from cysteine to phenylalanine, the CDR3 has 16 residues. Here the CDR3 DNA is all that survives: 48 bases in frame from base 1. Looking up the germline V gene yields CDR1 SGHAT and CDR2 FQNNGV. V loses 6 bases, J loses 5 bases, and the germline ends lie 20 bases apart. Collaborating institutions collected whole blood in K2EDTA tubes following their own protocols. For TCRbeta analysis, collaborator samples were shipped as frozen whole blood, as isolated PBMCs, or as DNA extracted from either sample type. A remark on this clone: Its antigen is not yet known. Nothing much larger sits one base from this clone, and base qualities are not available.

The receptor comes from a man between 18 and 29 years old with active or convalescent COVID-19. Here the chain combines TRBV11-2 and TRBJ2-4, with the D gene not clear enough to name. Source material: peripheral blood. The DNA sequence reads TGTGCCAGCAGTTATAAATCCACCATGGGCCAAAACATTCAGTACTTC. Its amino acids are CASSYKSTMGQNIQYF.